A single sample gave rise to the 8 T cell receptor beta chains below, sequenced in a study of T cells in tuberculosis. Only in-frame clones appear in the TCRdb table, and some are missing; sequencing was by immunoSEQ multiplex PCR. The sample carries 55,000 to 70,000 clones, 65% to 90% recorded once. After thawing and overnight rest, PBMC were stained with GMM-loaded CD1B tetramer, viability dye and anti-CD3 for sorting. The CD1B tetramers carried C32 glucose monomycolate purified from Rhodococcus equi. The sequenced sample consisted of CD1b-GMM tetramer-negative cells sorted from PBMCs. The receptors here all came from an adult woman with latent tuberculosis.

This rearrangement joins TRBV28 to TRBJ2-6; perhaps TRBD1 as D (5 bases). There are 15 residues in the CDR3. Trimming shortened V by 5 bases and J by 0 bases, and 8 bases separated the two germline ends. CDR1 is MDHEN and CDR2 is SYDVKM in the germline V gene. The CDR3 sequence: CASSRRASGANVLTF. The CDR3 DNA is TGTGCCAGCAGTCGCAGGGCCTCTGGGGCCAACGTCCTGACTTTC.

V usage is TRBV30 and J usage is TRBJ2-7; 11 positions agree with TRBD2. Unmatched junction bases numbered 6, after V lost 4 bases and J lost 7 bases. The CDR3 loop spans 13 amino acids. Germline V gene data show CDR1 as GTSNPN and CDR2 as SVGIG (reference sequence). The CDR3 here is CAWTSGGLREQYF. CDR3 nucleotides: TGTGCCTGGACTAGCGGGGGGCTGAGAGAGCAGTACTTC.

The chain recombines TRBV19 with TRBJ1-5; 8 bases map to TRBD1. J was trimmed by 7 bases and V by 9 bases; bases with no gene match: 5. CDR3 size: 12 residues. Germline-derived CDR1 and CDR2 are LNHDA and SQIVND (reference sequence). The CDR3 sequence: CASADRAQPQHF. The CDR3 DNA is TGTGCCAGCGCGGACAGGGCCCAGCCCCAGCATTTT.

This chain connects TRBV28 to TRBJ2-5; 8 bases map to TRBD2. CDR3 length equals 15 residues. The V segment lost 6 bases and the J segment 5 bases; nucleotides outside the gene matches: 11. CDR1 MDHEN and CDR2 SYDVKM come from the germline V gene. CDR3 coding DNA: TGTGCCAGCAGGGAGTGGAGCGGGGGTGGCGAGACCCAGTACTTC. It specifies CASREWSGGGETQYF.

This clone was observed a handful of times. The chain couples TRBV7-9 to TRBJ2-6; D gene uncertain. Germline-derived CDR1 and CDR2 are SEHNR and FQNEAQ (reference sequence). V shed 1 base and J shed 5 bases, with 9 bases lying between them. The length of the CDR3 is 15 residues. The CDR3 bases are TGTGCCAGCAGCTTAGGTCTTCCTCGGGCCAACGTCCTGACTTTC. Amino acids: CASSLGLPRANVLTF. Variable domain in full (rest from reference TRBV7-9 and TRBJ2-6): DTGVSQNPRHKITKRGQNVTFRCDPISEHNRLYWYRQTLGQGPEFLTYFQNEAQLEKSRLLSDRFSAERPKGSFSTLEIQRTEQGDSAMYLCASSLGLPRANVLTFGAGSRLTVL.

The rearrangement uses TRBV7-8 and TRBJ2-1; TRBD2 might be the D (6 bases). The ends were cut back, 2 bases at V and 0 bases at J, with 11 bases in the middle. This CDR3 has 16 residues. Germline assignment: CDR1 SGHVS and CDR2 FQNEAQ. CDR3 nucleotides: TGTGCCAGCAGCTTAACCGCGGGAAGCTCCTACAATGAGCAGTTCTTC. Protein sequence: CASSLTAGSSYNEQFF.

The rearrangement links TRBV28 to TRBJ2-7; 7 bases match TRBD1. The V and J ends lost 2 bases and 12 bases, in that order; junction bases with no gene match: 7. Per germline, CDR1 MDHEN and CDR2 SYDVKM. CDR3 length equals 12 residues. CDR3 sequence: CASSLGPTGTYF. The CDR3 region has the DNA TGTGCCAGCAGTTTAGGGCCGACAGGGACGTACTTC.

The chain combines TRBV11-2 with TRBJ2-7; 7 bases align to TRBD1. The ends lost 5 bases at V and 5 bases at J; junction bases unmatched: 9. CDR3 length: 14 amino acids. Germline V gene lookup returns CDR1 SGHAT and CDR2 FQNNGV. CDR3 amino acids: CASSQGERGHEQYF. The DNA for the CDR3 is TGTGCCAGCAGCCAAGGTGAGAGGGGGCACGAGCAGTACTTC.